This T cell receptor (beta chain) originates from a study of T cell responses to AZD1222 COVID-19 vaccine. Data came from immunoSEQ multiplex PCR; TCRdb stores just in-frame clones and leaves some out. The sample yields more than 90,000 clones, more than 70% seen once. As concerns this clone: At one end the junction does not follow the germline gene, possibly because of a read error. Distinct nucleotide sequences in the sample also encode this CDR3.

The length of the CDR3 is 14 residues. Germline CDR1 is SGHRS and CDR2 is YFSETQ. Sequencing was performed on peripheral blood, taken 28 days after the second AZD1222 dose. This TCR came from an adult who received the AZD1222 COVID-19 vaccine. The gene calls are TRBV5-1 and TRBJ1-6, with D maybe TRBD1 (6 bases). The DNA for the CDR3 is TGCGCCAGCAGCCCGGGACAAGGGAATTCACCCCTTCACTTT. Protein product: CASSPGQGNSPLHF.